The 10 T cell receptor beta chains below all came from one sample that was sequenced in a study of blood T cell repertoires in COVID-19. The table came from immunoSEQ multiplex PCR; TCRdb's copy has only in-frame clones and leaves some out. The profile shows 160,000 or so clones, 88% of them singletons. The sample consisted of peripheral blood. The source is a woman aged 70-85 years with acute or convalescent COVID-19.

This chain joins TRBV5-6 and TRBJ2-3; possibly TRBD1 for D (6 bases). Trimming removed 7 bases from V and 1 base from J, with 25 bases in between. Germline CDR1 SGHDT, CDR2 YYEEEE. The CDR3 runs to 18 residues. The DNA for the CDR3 is TGTGCCAGCGGAAGATACAGGGAAATCTTATTCGGCACAGATACGCAGTATTTT. Encoded protein: CASGRYREILFGTDTQYF.

The CDR3 here is CASSSQGRPGNTIYF. The CDR3 DNA reads TGTGCCAGCAGTTCACAGGGGCGCCCTGGAAACACCATATATTTT. The chain is built from TRBV6-6 and TRBJ1-3, with TRBD1 identical over 7 bases. The CDR3 loop spans 15 amino acids. The V and J ends lost 4 bases and 2 bases, in that order; junction bases with no gene match: 5. The germline V gene encodes CDR1 MNHNY and CDR2 SVGAGI (reference sequence).

J is TRBJ2-1 and V is TRBV19; perhaps TRBD2 as D (6 bases). CDR1 is LNHDA, CDR2 SQIVND, per germline (reference sequence). The V end lost 4 bases, the J end lost 1 base, and 17 bases lay between the germline ends. The CDR3 has 17 residues. The DNA for the CDR3 is TGTGCCAGTAGTACCCGACTAGTCGCTAAATCCTACAATGAGCAGTTCTTC. The encoded protein is CASSTRLVAKSYNEQFF. The full variable domain, in which reference TRBV19 and TRBJ2-1 provide the parts outside the CDR3, is DGGITQSPKYLFRKEGQNVTLSCEQNLNHDAMYWYRQDPGQGLRLIYYSQIVNDFQKGDIAEGYSVSREKKESFPLTVTSAQKNPTAFYLCASSTRLVAKSYNEQFFGPGTRLTVL.

The V and J genes are TRBV6-5 and TRBJ1-5, with a tentative D call TRBD1 (6 bases). The germline V gene encodes CDR1 MNHEY and CDR2 SVGAGI. Trimming took 0 bases from V and 8 from J, leaving 11 bases between them. CDR3 size: 14 residues. CDR3 nucleotides: TGTGCCAGCAGTTACTCAGAGGGGGGGAAGCCCCAGCATTTT. Its protein is CASSYSEGGKPQHF.

This CDR3 reads CASSSGLAYNSPLHF. CDR3 coding DNA: TGTGCCAGCAGTTCGGGTCTGGCCTATAATTCACCCCTCCACTTT. This chain connects TRBV6-2 or TRBV6-3 to TRBJ1-6; D is unclear. Trimming removed 4 bases from V and 2 bases from J, with 9 bases in between. Per germline, CDR1 MNHEY and CDR2 SVGEGT. The CDR3 is 15 residues long.

The V and J genes are TRBV7-2 and TRBJ2-1, with 9 bases that match TRBD2. This CDR3 contains 15 residues. V shed 7 bases and J 5 bases; nucleotides not matched to a gene: 9. The germline CDR1 and CDR2 sequences are SGHTA and FQGNSA. In nucleotides, the CDR3 is TGTGCCAGCACTACGGCGGGGGGGCGGAACAATGAGCAGTTCTTC. This gives the protein CASTTAGGRNNEQFF.

The chain employs TRBV3-1 (or the pseudogene TRBV3-2) and TRBJ1-5; no reliable D call. The CDR3 has 15 residues. Germline CDR1 is LGHDT and CDR2 is YNNKEL (reference sequence). Between the trimmed V and J ends, which lost 3 bases and 4 bases, there was a span of 13 bases. DNA for the CDR3: TGTGCCAGCAGCCATGGGCAGCTGCCTAATCAGCCCCAGCATTTT. As protein: CASSHGQLPNQPQHF.

The rearrangement links TRBV30 to TRBJ2-3; a possible D gene is TRBD1 (7 bases). Trimming stripped 5 bases from V and 5 bases from J, with 11 bases between. The germline V gene has CDR1 GTSNPN and CDR2 SVGIG (reference sequence). This CDR3 comprises 12 residues. CDR3 sequence reads: CAWLQGGDTQYF. The CDR3 DNA is TGTGCCTGGCTGCAGGGGGGAGATACGCAGTATTTT.

This chain uses TRBV7-2 with TRBJ1-4; TRBD1 matches 7 bases. This CDR3 contains 16 residues. CDR1 and CDR2 (germline): SGHTA, FQGNSA. The V gene end was trimmed by 4 bases and the J gene end by 5 bases; junction bases not matched to a gene: 10. CDR3 in DNA: TGTGCCAGCAGCTCGGTCTCGCAGGGGGGAAATGAAAAACTGTTTTTT. Its protein is CASSSVSQGGNEKLFF. The variable domain in full, completed from reference TRBV7-2 and TRBJ1-4, reads GAGVSQSPSNKVTEKGKDVELRCDPISGHTALYWYRQSLGQGLEFLIYFQGNSAPDKSGLPSDRFSAERTGGSVSTLTIQRTQQEDSAVYLCASSSVSQGGNEKLFFGSGTQLSVL.

This sequence joins TRBV9 and TRBJ1-3, with D unresolved. With 0 bases removed from V and 3 bases from J, the gap between germline ends came to 7 bases. The CDR3 runs to 14 residues. CDR1 and CDR2 from the germline V gene are SGDLS and YYNGEE. The CDR3 DNA reads as TGTGCCAGCAGCGTAGAAGGAGGTGGAAACACCATATATTTT. Translation gives CASSVEGGGNTIYF.